The rows below give T cell receptor beta chains drawn from one sample of a study of early T cells in non-severe SARS-CoV-2 infection. Each CDR3 protein is one row after TCRdb ran MiXCR on the 5' RACE reads. This sample has 66,000 or so distinct CDR3 sequences, with approximately 11% found just once. Sequencing was carried out using whole blood. These receptors were collected from an adult who was a healthcare worker with PCR-confirmed SARS-CoV-2 infection or an uninfected control (not recorded which). CDR3s include the opening cysteine and the closing phenylalanine or tryptophan. The order of the fields is J gene, D gene, clone size, V gene, CDR3 DNA, CDR3 protein. A D gene is named only where the DNA matches it firmly. Only some rows state a clone size, as once, few, many or a class for expanded clones.

j_call: TRBJ2-5
d_call: TRBD2
clone_size: .
v_call: TRBV20-1
cdr3_nt: TGCAGTGCTAGAGTGGTTAGCGGGGGGAGTGAAGAGACCCAGTACTTC
cdr3_aa: CSARVVSGGSEETQYF

j_call: TRBJ2-1
d_call: TRBD2
clone_size: many
v_call: TRBV7-2
cdr3_nt: TGTGCCAGCAGCTTAGAGGGGAGGGCCAACTCTCCCAGGTTCTTC
cdr3_aa: CASSLEGRANSPRFF

j_call: TRBJ1-3
d_call: .
clone_size: many
v_call: TRBV11-2
cdr3_nt: TGTGCCAGCAGCTTAGGCCGTGAGAACACCATATATTTT
cdr3_aa: CASSLGRENTIYF

j_call: TRBJ2-7
d_call: TRBD1
clone_size: many
v_call: TRBV28
cdr3_nt: TGTGCCAGCACCGGGACAGCCTACGAGCAGTACTTC
cdr3_aa: CASTGTAYEQYF

j_call: TRBJ2-2
d_call: TRBD2
clone_size: .
v_call: TRBV29-1
cdr3_nt: TGCAGCGCCGCCACTAGCGGGGTCGGCGGGGAGCTGTTTTTT
cdr3_aa: CSAATSGVGGELFF

j_call: TRBJ2-1
d_call: .
clone_size: few
v_call: TRBV2
cdr3_nt: TGTGCCAGCAGTGCCGTTGGGGGAGGCGATGAGCAGTTCTTC
cdr3_aa: CASSAVGGGDEQFF

j_call: TRBJ2-3
d_call: .
clone_size: many
v_call: TRBV28
cdr3_nt: TGTGCCAGCCCTCCCACCCGGCAACTTAGCACAGATACGCAGTATTTT
cdr3_aa: CASPPTRQLSTDTQYF

j_call: TRBJ1-1
d_call: .
clone_size: few
v_call: TRBV15
cdr3_nt: TGTGCCACCAGCAGAGATGCAGGGAACACTGAAGCTTTCTTT
cdr3_aa: CATSRDAGNTEAFF

j_call: TRBJ1-2
d_call: .
clone_size: many
v_call: TRBV6-1
cdr3_nt: TGTGCCGGATATGGGGACTATGGCTACACCTTC
cdr3_aa: CAGYGDYGYTF

j_call: TRBJ2-4
d_call: TRBD1
clone_size: many
v_call: TRBV5-6
cdr3_nt: TGTGCCAGCAGTTTGACAGGGGGCTCGGGCAAAAACATTCAGTACTTC
cdr3_aa: CASSLTGGSGKNIQYF

j_call: TRBJ1-1
d_call: .
clone_size: many
v_call: TRBV13
cdr3_nt: TGTGCCAGCAGCTCCCCCAGAAAGGGGACCCATGAAGCTTTCTTT
cdr3_aa: CASSSPRKGTHEAFF

j_call: TRBJ2-1
d_call: TRBD2
clone_size: .
v_call: TRBV11-2
cdr3_nt: TGTGCCAGCAGCGACTCCGGGACTAGCGGTCCCCAGTTCTTC
cdr3_aa: CASSDSGTSGPQFF

j_call: TRBJ2-5
d_call: .
clone_size: .
v_call: TRBV6-5
cdr3_nt: TGTGCCAGCAGTTACAGCCGTTTAACTCAAGAGACCCAGTACTTC
cdr3_aa: CASSYSRLTQETQYF

j_call: TRBJ2-6
d_call: .
clone_size: few
v_call: TRBV7-2
cdr3_nt: TGTGCCAGCAGCTTCCCGGGATCTGGGGCCAACGTCCTGACTTTC
cdr3_aa: CASSFPGSGANVLTF

j_call: TRBJ1-5
d_call: .
clone_size: many
v_call: TRBV5-1
cdr3_nt: TGCGCCAGCAGCATGCTTATGGGACAGCCCCAGCATTTT
cdr3_aa: CASSMLMGQPQHF

j_call: TRBJ2-7
d_call: .
clone_size: .
v_call: TRBV19
cdr3_nt: TGTGCCAGTGAACCGCTCCAAGACGGCTACGAGCAGTACTTC
cdr3_aa: CASEPLQDGYEQYF

j_call: TRBJ1-4
d_call: .
clone_size: many
v_call: TRBV20-1
cdr3_nt: TGCAGTGCTAGAAGGGCGGCAGATGAAAAACTGTTTTTT
cdr3_aa: CSARRAADEKLFF

j_call: TRBJ1-2
d_call: .
clone_size: many
v_call: TRBV2
cdr3_nt: TGTGCCAGCAGTACCCGGTCGGCCGGTCATGAGAGCTATGGCTACACCTTC
cdr3_aa: CASSTRSAGHESYGYTF

j_call: TRBJ1-4
d_call: .
clone_size: many
v_call: TRBV7-9
cdr3_nt: TGTGCCAGCAGTCCCCCGGGGGGGCGACGTGGAAAACTGTTTTTT
cdr3_aa: CASSPPGGRRGKLFF

j_call: TRBJ1-1
d_call: .
clone_size: many
v_call: TRBV29-1
cdr3_nt: TGCAGCGTTGCCGGGTACGGTGGAACTGAAGCTTTCTTT
cdr3_aa: CSVAGYGGTEAFF

j_call: TRBJ2-3
d_call: .
clone_size: .
v_call: TRBV6-5
cdr3_nt: TGTGCCAGCAGTTACGGCGGTTCAGATACGCAGTATTTT
cdr3_aa: CASSYGGSDTQYF

j_call: TRBJ2-2
d_call: TRBD2
clone_size: .
v_call: TRBV6-5
cdr3_nt: TGTGCCAGCAGTTACACTCAGCGGGGGAGGGAGCTGTTTTTT
cdr3_aa: CASSYTQRGRELFF